One and the same sample provided the 23 T cell receptor beta chains below, sequenced in a study of identical twins. TCRdb itself ran the 5' RACE reads through MiXCR, one entry per CDR3 protein. The table shows about 220,000 distinct CDR3 sequences, with 7.5% occurring only once. This sample was also put to use in a study of yellow fever vaccine responses in identical twins.

The sequenced material came from memory (CD45RO+) T cells sorted from blood. The receptors originated from a woman aged 18-35 years in good health.

This clonotype was counted only a few times. The chain combines TRBV30 with TRBJ2-1; D is ambiguous. This CDR3 contains 15 residues. CDR1 GTSNPN and CDR2 SVGIG come from the germline V gene (reference sequence). Trimming left V 0 bases short and J 0 bases short, with 9 bases between. The DNA for the CDR3 is TGTGCCTGGAGTGTTGGTCTGAGCTCCTACAATGAGCAGTTCTTC. This sequence encodes CAWSVGLSSYNEQFF. Full variable domain (missing parts from reference TRBV30 and TRBJ2-1): SQTIHQWPATLVQPVGSPLSLECTVEGTSNPNLYWYRQAAGRGLQLLFYSVGIGQISSEVPQNLSASRPQDRQFILSSKKLLLSDSGFYLCAWSVGLSSYNEQFFGPGTRLTVL.

This clonotype was seen a few times. This chain uses TRBV20-1 with TRBJ2-1; 10 bases fit TRBD2. The CDR3 has 14 amino acids. Per the germline V gene, CDR1 is DFQATT and CDR2 is SNEGSKA (reference sequence). Unmatched junction bases numbered 3, after V lost 2 bases and J lost 5 bases. Written as DNA, the CDR3 is TGCAGTGCTAGACTAGCGGGGGAACACAATGAGCAGTTCTTC. Translation gives CSARLAGEHNEQFF.

This clonotype was counted between two and nine times. The genes are TRBV6-4 and TRBJ2-3, with 8 bases fitting TRBD2. The CDR3 spans 15 residues. From germline, CDR1 is MRHNA and CDR2 SNTAGT. Unmatched junction bases numbered 1, after V lost 1 base and J lost 1 base. CDR3 in DNA: TGTGCCAGCAGTGACTTCGGGGGGGGCACAGATACGCAGTATTTT. Protein: CASSDFGGGTDTQYF.

CDR3 protein: CASRRGGKDTQYF. The CDR3 DNA reads TGTGCCAGCAGAAGAGGGGGCAAAGATACGCAGTATTTT. This sequence joins TRBV27 and TRBJ2-3; 7 bases match TRBD1. Germline CDR1 and CDR2: MNHEY and SMNVEV (reference sequence). The V segment lost 6 bases and the J segment 5 bases; nucleotides outside the gene matches: 5. The CDR3 is 13 residues long.

Many counts were recorded for this clonotype. This rearrangement joins TRBV5-1 to TRBJ2-2; no definite D call. The ends were cut back, 0 bases at V and 6 bases at J, with 15 bases in the middle. The germline CDR1 and CDR2 sequences are SGHRS and YFSETQ. The CDR3 is 16 amino acids. CDR3 DNA: TGCGCCAGCAGCTTGGGAGCTCTGGTCCAGTCCGGGGAGCTGTTTTTT. Translated: CASSLGALVQSGELFF.

This clonotype was seen repeatedly, ten times or more. V gene TRBV7-2 combines with J gene TRBJ2-2; D may be TRBD1 (7 bases). Germline V gives CDR1 SGHTA, CDR2 FQGNSA. The CDR3 is made up of 15 amino acids. Trimming removed 3 bases at V and 1 base at J, with 9 bases between. The CDR3 DNA is TGTGCCAGCAGCTTGCAGGGGGGGAACACCGGGGAGCTGTTTTTT. Its translation: CASSLQGGNTGELFF.

This clonotype was counted only a few times. The CDR3 DNA reads as TGCAGTGCTAGAGAGAGTGTGGATTATCAGCCCCAGCATTTT. Protein product: CSARESVDYQPQHF. This chain links TRBV20-1 with TRBJ1-5; D not resolved. The CDR3 is made up of 14 amino acids. V was trimmed by 0 bases and J by 5 bases, leaving 11 bases between them. Germline V CDR1 and CDR2: DFQATT, SNEGSKA (reference sequence).

This clonotype appeared many times. The chain has TRBV7-2 and TRBJ2-3, with 8 nucleotides matching TRBD2. This CDR3 is 15 amino acids long. V was pared by 5 bases and J by 4 bases, with 8 bases of the junction left unmatched. Per germline, CDR1 SGHTA and CDR2 FQGNSA. CDR3 sequence (DNA): TGTGCCAGCAGCAATAGCGGGAATGTAGCAGATACGCAGTATTTT. This codes for CASSNSGNVADTQYF.

This clonotype was recorded many times. The chain is built from TRBV29-1 and TRBJ2-3, with 9 bases matching TRBD1. The CDR3 has 15 amino acids. Germline CDR1 is SQVTM and CDR2 is ANQGSEA. V lost 7 bases to trimming and J lost 4 bases; unmatched junction nucleotides: 12. CDR3 sequence: CSDRRGTGPADTQYF. CDR3 bases: TGCAGCGATAGGCGTGGGACAGGGCCGGCAGATACGCAGTATTTT.

This clonotype was counted a few times. V gene TRBV6-5 combines with J gene TRBJ1-1, with D unresolved. CDR1 and CDR2 (germline): MNHEY, SVGAGI. This CDR3 is built from 14 residues. Between the trimmed V and J ends, which lost 4 bases and 4 bases, there was a span of 13 bases. CDR3 region: CASSSPAGSTEAFF. CDR3 coding DNA: TGTGCCAGCAGTTCCCCCGCGGGGAGCACTGAAGCTTTCTTT.

This clonotype has a count of ten or more. The chain joins TRBV11-1 to TRBJ2-7, with D tentatively TRBD1 or TRBD2 (7 bases each). This CDR3 is built from 18 residues. Looked up from germline, CDR1 is SGHAT and CDR2 is FQDESV (reference sequence). With 5 bases removed from V and 3 bases from J, the gap between germline ends came to 26 bases. CDR3: CASSHPTGRGKGIYEQYF. The CDR3 DNA follows: TGTGCCAGCAGCCACCCGACAGGGAGGGGAAAAGGGATCTACGAGCAGTACTTC. Variable domain in full (rest from reference TRBV11-1 and TRBJ2-7): EAEVAQSPRYKITEKSQAVAFWCDPISGHATLYWYRQILGQGPELLVQFQDESVVDDSQLPKDRFSAERLKGVDSTLKIQPAELGDSAMYLCASSHPTGRGKGIYEQYFGPGTRLTVT.

This clonotype has only a few counts. The J gene is TRBJ2-2, the V gene TRBV19, with TRBD2 matching over 7 bases. The germline V gene has CDR1 LNHDA and CDR2 SQIVND (reference sequence). The V segment lost 5 bases and the J segment 6 bases; nucleotides outside the gene matches: 3. CDR3 length: 13 residues. Here the CDR3 reads CASSAGLAGELFF. The CDR3 nucleotides read TGTGCCAGTAGTGCCGGACTAGCCGGGGAGCTGTTTTTT.

This clonotype was found a few times. The gene calls are TRBV7-8 and TRBJ1-6; perhaps TRBD1 as D (5 bases). There are 19 residues in the CDR3. Trimming shortened V by 1 base and J by 7 bases, and 23 bases separated the two germline ends. Germline CDR1 is SGHVS and CDR2 is FQNEAQ. CDR3 nucleotide sequence: TGTGCCAGCAGCTTAGTAGTACTTCAGGGACGTCAGAAGAATTCACCCCTCCACTTT. It codes for CASSLVVLQGRQKNSPLHF.

This clonotype was seen at least ten times. The gene calls are TRBV4-3 and TRBJ2-7; unclear D gene. With 0 bases removed from V and 0 bases from J, the gap between germline ends came to 12 bases. The V gene's germline CDR1 is LGHNA and CDR2 YSLEER. There are 16 residues in the CDR3. The CDR3 nucleotides are TGCGCCAGCAGCCAAGATTCCCGGCCCACCTCCTACGAGCAGTACTTC. Its translation is CASSQDSRPTSYEQYF.

The V and J genes are TRBV3-1 and TRBJ2-3, with D perhaps TRBD1 (5 bases). This CDR3 has 14 amino acids. CDR1 and CDR2 (germline): LGHDT, YNNKEL (reference sequence). Trimming removed 0 bases from V and 8 bases from J, with 12 bases in between. The CDR3 loop is CASSQEAGRGTQYF. CDR3 DNA: TGTGCCAGCAGCCAAGAGGCAGGGCGAGGTACGCAGTATTTT.

This clonotype was seen a few times. The chain links TRBV10-3 to TRBJ2-5, with D perhaps being TRBD1 or TRBD2 (5 bases each). V gave up 3 bases and J gave up 0 bases, with 11 bases separating them. The CDR3 is 15 amino acids. Germline loops: CDR1 ENHRY, CDR2 SYGVKD. CDR3 nucleotide sequence: TGTGCCATCAGTGATGCCGGGACGTACCAAGAGACCCAGTACTTC. Its translation: CAISDAGTYQETQYF.

This clonotype has a count of ten or more. The chain is built from TRBV5-1 and TRBJ1-1; weak D call: TRBD1 (6 bases). The CDR3 has 15 residues. Germline-derived CDR1 and CDR2 are SGHRS and YFSETQ. With 0 bases removed from V and 1 base from J, the gap between germline ends came to 10 bases. The CDR3 DNA reads TGCGCCAGCAGCTTGGACAGGGCGGGGAACACTGAAGCTTTCTTT. This sequence encodes CASSLDRAGNTEAFF. Together with reference TRBV5-1 and TRBJ1-1, the CDR3 gives the full variable domain: KAGVTQTPRYLIKTRGQQVTLSCSPISGHRSVSWYQQTPGQGLQFLFEYFSETQRNKGNFPGRFSGRQFSNSRSEMNVSTLELGDSALYLCASSLDRAGNTEAFFGQGTRLTVV.

Details on this clonotype: A much larger clone sits a single nucleotide away, making a read error possible. The rearrangement uses TRBV24-1 and TRBJ2-3, with 15 bases identical to TRBD2. CDR3 length: 17 residues. In germline, CDR1 is KGHDR, CDR2 SFDVKD. The V and J ends lost 3 bases and 3 bases, in that order; junction bases with no gene match: 3. DNA of the CDR3: TGTGCCACCAGTGATGCCGGGACTAGCGGGGGGACAGATACGCAGTATTTT. This encodes CATSDAGTSGGTDTQYF.

Points on this clonotype: This may stem from a read error, because a much larger clone lies one nucleotide away. V gene TRBV6-2 or TRBV6-3 combines with J gene TRBJ2-7; possible D gene TRBD1, 6 bases. V was clipped by 5 bases and J by 0 bases, with 8 bases between them. CDR1 is MNHEY and CDR2 is SVGEGT in the germline V gene. The CDR3 consists of 13 residues. In DNA, the CDR3 is TGTGCCAGCAGTACAGGGAGCTCCTACGAGCAGTACTTC. Protein sequence: CASSTGSSYEQYF.

The chain's CDR3 is CASSLRTGGTGELFF. CDR3 DNA sequence: TGTGCCAGCAGCTTACGGACAGGGGGTACCGGGGAGCTGTTTTTT. The chain employs TRBV3-1 and TRBJ2-2, with 10 bases lining up with TRBD1. This CDR3 spans 15 amino acids. CDR1 is LGHDT and CDR2 is YNNKEL in the germline V gene (reference sequence). Losses at the gene ends were 5 bases for V and 5 bases for J; bases not matched to a gene: 5. Full variable domain (outside the CDR3, taken from reference TRBV3-1 and TRBJ2-2): DTAVSQTPKYLVTQMGNDKSIKCEQNLGHDTMYWYKQDSKKFLKIMFSYNNKELIINETVPNRFSPKSPDKAHLNLHINSLELGDSAVYFCASSLRTGGTGELFFGEGSRLTVL.

The sample holds a few counts of this clonotype. The V gene is TRBV25-1, the J gene TRBJ1-1; D gene ambiguous. Germline V gene sequence: CDR1 MGHDK, CDR2 SYGVNS. The CDR3 has 14 amino acids. Trimming pared 1 base from V and 5 bases from J, leaving 11 bases between. The CDR3 here is CASSEFVGATEAFF. The CDR3 DNA reads TGTGCCAGCAGTGAATTCGTGGGTGCGACTGAAGCTTTCTTT.

V is TRBV5-1 and J is TRBJ1-1; TRBD1 is a possible D gene (5 bases). CDR1 is SGHRS and CDR2 is YFSETQ in the germline V gene. The CDR3 consists of 13 residues. The germline V and J ends were trimmed by 3 bases and 1 base, with 7 bases remaining between them. CDR3: CASSYGANTEAFF. For the CDR3, the DNA is TGCGCCAGCAGCTACGGGGCGAACACTGAAGCTTTCTTT. Using reference TRBV5-1 and TRBJ1-1 for the parts outside the CDR3, the full variable domain is KAGVTQTPRYLIKTRGQQVTLSCSPISGHRSVSWYQQTPGQGLQFLFEYFSETQRNKGNFPGRFSGRQFSNSRSEMNVSTLELGDSALYLCASSYGANTEAFFGQGTRLTVV.

The CDR3, as DNA: TGTGCCAGCAGCCGGGACAGACCAGATACGCAGTATTTT. This gives the protein CASSRDRPDTQYF. J is TRBJ2-3 and V is TRBV7-2, with 7 bases that match TRBD1. The CDR3 consists of 13 residues. The germline V gene encodes CDR1 SGHTA and CDR2 FQGNSA. J was trimmed by 4 bases and V by 5 bases; bases with no gene match: 3.